The present TCR beta chain was sequenced within a study of T cells after yellow fever vaccination. V lost 2 bases to trimming and J lost 0 bases, with 8 bases between them. The length of the CDR3 is 14 residues. The germline CDR1 and CDR2 sequences are GTSNPN and SVGIG (reference sequence). MiXCR, run by TCRdb on the 5' RACE reads, gives a single entry per CDR3 protein. This sample has roughly 500,000 distinct CDR3 sequences, with about 19% found just once. The sequencing used PBMCs, collected 15 days after the yellow fever booster vaccination. This clonotype was obtained from a man in his thirties or forties who received the YFV17D yellow fever vaccine. This chain uses TRBV30 with TRBJ2-1; D possibly corresponds to TRBD2 (5 bases). The CDR3 reads CAWSRESSYNEQFF. As DNA, the CDR3 is TGTGCCTGGAGTCGGGAAAGCTCCTACAATGAGCAGTTCTTC.